The 3 T cell receptor beta chains given below trace back to one sample, sequenced in a study of T cell responses to AZD1222 COVID-19 vaccine. Measured with immunoSEQ multiplex PCR; TCRdb has only the in-frame clones, and not every one. The profile shows 100,000 to 150,000 clones, approximately 90% of them singletons. The sample consisted of peripheral blood, taken on day 0 of AZD1222 vaccination. All receptors derive from an adult in good health.

The rearrangement links TRBV2 to TRBJ2-2, with a weak D call TRBD2 (5 bases). Germline V gives CDR1 SNHLY, CDR2 FYNNEI. CDR3 length: 12 residues. V shed 11 bases and J shed 4 bases, with 11 bases lying between them. CDR3 sequence reads: CAPGKSTGELFF. In DNA, the CDR3 is TGTGCCCCGGGAAAAAGCACCGGGGAGCTGTTTTTT.

This clone showed up just once. CDR3 sequence (DNA): TGTGCCAGCAGTTACAGGGACTACGAGCAGTACTTC. This encodes CASSYRDYEQYF. V is TRBV6-2 or TRBV6-3 and J is TRBJ2-7, with D unresolved. The V end was cut by 2 bases, the J end by 3 bases, with 5 bases between. The germline V gene encodes CDR1 MNHEY and CDR2 SVGEGT. The CDR3 is 12 residues long.

This clone was found once. V is TRBV30 and J is TRBJ1-1; D gene uncertain. CDR3 length: 13 amino acids. V shed 6 bases and J shed 6 bases, with 17 bases lying between them. Looked up from germline, CDR1 is GTSNPN and CDR2 is SVGIG (reference sequence). CDR3 region: CACETENLPEAFF. CDR3 nucleotide sequence: TGTGCCTGTGAAACAGAAAACCTCCCTGAAGCTTTCTTT. The whole variable domain, filled in from reference TRBV30 and TRBJ1-1, reads SQTIHQWPATLVQPVGSPLSLECTVEGTSNPNLYWYRQAAGRGLQLLFYSVGIGQISSEVPQNLSASRPQDRQFILSSKKLLLSDSGFYLCACETENLPEAFFGQGTRLTVV.